The rows below give T cell receptor beta chains drawn from one sample of a study of blood T cell repertoires in COVID-19. Generated by immunoSEQ multiplex PCR, the TCRdb table keeps only in-frame clones and is missing some. The sample consists of under 250,000 clones, about 87% of them appearing once. The specimen was PBMCs or T cells enriched from blood (not recorded which). Every receptor here comes from a woman aged 30 to 39 with acute COVID-19. The conserved cysteine and the conserved F or W are not part of the CDR3 here.

J: TRBJ1-2; V: TRBV7-2; CDR3: ASSLGGQGIDYGYT
J: TRBJ2-5; V: TRBV12-3/TRBV12-4; CDR3: ASSLGDQETQY
J: TRBJ1-5; V: TRBV19; CDR3: ASSISGGIDQPQH
J: TRBJ2-7; V: TRBV19; CDR3: ASSVRDRGSYEQY
J: TRBJ1-2; V: TRBV18; CDR3: ASSPLGRDSLTIYGYT
J: TRBJ1-2; V: TRBV6-5; CDR3: AIRTLGIYGYT
J: TRBJ1-4; V: TRBV27; CDR3: ASSLTYPPYEGLF
J: TRBJ2-5; V: TRBV5-4; CDR3: ASSFRGRGKKTQY
J: TRBJ1-1; V: TRBV5-8; CDR3: ASSYLQGRRTEAF
J: TRBJ2-5; V: TRBV29-1; CDR3: SVASGQETQY
J: TRBJ2-4; V: TRBV4-1; CDR3: ASSQDGRGEDIQY
J: TRBJ1-4; V: TRBV4-3; CDR3: ASSQERRGEGIEEKLF
J: TRBJ1-3; V: TRBV11-2; CDR3: ASSLTVSGNTIY
J: TRBJ2-7; V: TRBV11-3; CDR3: ASSLSEGDEQY
J: TRBJ1-1; V: TRBV5-1; CDR3: ASSFRTGVGMNTEAF
J: TRBJ2-5; V: TRBV10-3; CDR3: AIRRYLTEETQY
J: TRBJ1-5; V: TRBV10-2; CDR3: ASRPGTGFDQPQH
J: TRBJ1-2; V: TRBV21-1; CDR3: ARRRGVDGYT
J: TRBJ1-6; V: TRBV5-1; CDR3: ASRTRDSPLH